These 29 T cell receptor beta chains came from one sample sequenced in a study of metastatic and nonmetastatic thyroid tumors. Every patient underwent thyroid surgery untreated. TCRdb re-analyzed the PCR reads using MiXCR. The repertoire has 35,000 to 45,000 clones, about 12% of them found once; the top ten carry around 9.7%. The sequencing input was blood. These receptor sequences come from a male donor with papillary thyroid cancer or a benign thyroid nodule (not recorded which). Some clones in this sample may be carry-over from other donors' samples.

The table lists this clone with many counts. This chain uses TRBV19 with TRBJ1-6; TRBD1 agrees at 7 bases. Trimming cost V 10 bases and J 5 bases; bases outside gene matches: 5. Germline lookup yields CDR1 LNHDA and CDR2 SQIVND (reference sequence). There are 13 residues in the CDR3. CDR3 nucleotide sequence: TGTGCCACGCGGGGACAGAATAATTCACCCCTCCACTTT. Translation: CATRGQNNSPLHF. Using reference TRBV19 and TRBJ1-6 for the parts outside the CDR3, the full variable domain is DGGITQSPKYLFRKEGQNVTLSCEQNLNHDAMYWYRQDPGQGLRLIYYSQIVNDFQKGDIAEGYSVSREKKESFPLTVTSAQKNPTAFYLCATRGQNNSPLHFGNGTRLTVT.

V and J are TRBV7-9 and TRBJ2-7; D is unresolved. Germline CDR1 is SEHNR and CDR2 is FQNEAQ (reference sequence). Between the trimmed V and J ends, which lost 10 bases and 1 base, there was a span of 20 bases. The CDR3 loop spans 15 amino acids. The CDR3 reads CAISHRYSRSYEQYF. In nucleotides, the CDR3 is TGTGCCATCAGTCACCGGTACTCAAGGTCCTACGAGCAGTACTTC.

This clone occurred many times. The chain is built from TRBV11-3 and TRBJ2-1; tentative D call: TRBD2 (6 bases). The germline gives CDR1 SGHNT, CDR2 YENEEA. The V and J ends lost 3 bases and 6 bases respectively, with 15 bases between them. CDR3 length equals 15 residues. This CDR3 is CASSLGEALGNEQFF. In nucleotides, the CDR3 is TGTGCCAGCAGCTTGGGGGAGGCCTTGGGCAATGAGCAGTTCTTC.

This clone was picked up a small number of times. CDR3 in amino acids: CASSDRAATYEQYF. The CDR3 DNA sequence: TGTGCCAGCAGTGATAGGGCGGCAACCTACGAGCAGTACTTC. J is TRBJ2-7 and V is TRBV2; D is uncertain. The V end lost 3 bases, the J end lost 2 bases, and 11 bases lay between the germline ends. Germline V gene data show CDR1 as SNHLY and CDR2 as FYNNEI. This CDR3 is built from 14 residues.

Worth noting for this clone: A much larger clone is a single base away; this may be a read error. The chain recombines TRBV3-1 with TRBJ2-7, with 13 bases lining up with TRBD2. Trimming at V came to 4 bases and at J to 5 bases, leaving 8 bases not matched to a gene. This CDR3 region has 16 residues. Germline values: CDR1 LGHDT, CDR2 YNNKEL (reference sequence). For the CDR3, the DNA is TGTGCCAGCAGCCCGTCGTGCGGACTAGCGGGAGACGAGCAGTACTTC. It specifies CASSPSCGLAGDEQYF.

This clone has ten or more counts. The chain employs TRBV4-1 and TRBJ1-6, with D perhaps matching TRBD1 (5 bases). The CDR3 runs to 17 residues. Trimming took 0 bases from V and 10 from J, leaving 19 bases between them. In germline, CDR1 is MGHRA, CDR2 YSYEKL. CDR3 DNA: TGCGCCAGCAGCCAAGATGGAGGGGCACTGGGGTTGTCACCCCTCCACTTT. This gives the protein CASSQDGGALGLSPLHF.

Many counts were recorded for this clone. The chain is built from TRBV9 and TRBJ2-7, with a possible D match to TRBD1 (5 bases). CDR3 length equals 13 residues. V lost 4 bases and J 3 bases, leaving 11 bases between the germline ends. Germline loops: CDR1 SGDLS, CDR2 YYNGEE. The DNA of the CDR3 is TGTGCCAGCAGCCCAGCAGGGTACTACGAGCAGTACTTC. This translates into CASSPAGYYEQYF.

This clone showed up many times. This sequence joins TRBV10-3 and TRBJ2-3; no firm D call. CDR1 is ENHRY and CDR2 is SYGVKD in the germline V gene. Trimming pared 2 bases from V and 0 bases from J, leaving 12 bases between. The CDR3 contains 16 residues. CDR3 nucleotides: TGTGCCATCAGTGAGAGGCTCGACCGAAGCACAGATACGCAGTATTTT. It specifies CAISERLDRSTDTQYF.

The table lists this clone with many counts. The V gene is TRBV20-1, the J gene TRBJ1-2; maybe TRBD1 (5 bases). Trimming stripped 4 bases from V and 2 bases from J, with 14 bases between. Germline V gene sequence: CDR1 DFQATT, CDR2 SNEGSKA (reference sequence). The CDR3 has 14 residues. CDR3 nucleotides: TGCAGTGCTAACGAAAGGGGAATAAACTATGGCTACACCTTC. This translates into CSANERGINYGYTF.

There are many counts of this clone. This chain joins TRBV5-1 and TRBJ2-7, with TRBD1 matching 10 bases. The CDR3 sequence is 15 residues long. The V and J ends lost 0 bases and 4 bases, in that order; junction bases with no gene match: 4. Germline values: CDR1 SGHRS, CDR2 YFSETQ. Here the CDR3 reads CASSLEGTGAYEQYF. The CDR3, as DNA: TGCGCCAGCAGCTTGGAGGGGACAGGGGCGTACGAGCAGTACTTC.

The chain couples TRBV9 to TRBJ2-3; D is uncertain. The V gene's germline CDR1 is SGDLS and CDR2 YYNGEE. Trimming cost V 2 bases and J 6 bases, with 13 bases left between them. The CDR3 has 14 residues. This CDR3 reads CASSVDLLGDTQYF. The CDR3 region has the DNA TGTGCCAGCAGCGTTGACCTTCTTGGGGATACGCAGTATTTT.

The table lists this clone with many counts. The rearrangement joins TRBV11-3 to TRBJ1-1; TRBD1 agrees at 7 bases. There are 14 residues in the CDR3. The V segment lost 6 bases and the J segment 4 bases; nucleotides outside the gene matches: 8. Germline V gives CDR1 SGHNT, CDR2 YENEEA. The CDR3 coding sequence is TGTGCCAGCAGTTCAACGACAGGGACCACTGAAGCTTTCTTT. Its translation is CASSSTTGTTEAFF.

This clone was seen repeatedly, ten times or more. The chain couples TRBV27 to TRBJ2-1; TRBD2 agrees at 13 bases. This CDR3 contains 14 residues. Germline lookup yields CDR1 MNHEY and CDR2 SMNVEV (reference sequence). After removal of 3 bases from V and 7 bases from J, the junction contained 0 bases not matched to a gene. CDR3 nucleotides: TGTGCCAGCAGTTTGGGACTAGCGGGAAATGAGCAGTTCTTC. Amino acids: CASSLGLAGNEQFF.

Sample share makes this clone medium-sized. The chain has TRBV6-2 or TRBV6-3 and TRBJ2-7; the match to TRBD1 covers 7 bases. The CDR3 loop spans 12 amino acids. Germline lookup yields CDR1 MNHEY and CDR2 SVGEGT. V shed 7 bases, J shed 5 bases, and the junction held 5 bases outside the gene matches. The CDR3 DNA is TGTGCCAGCAAATTCCAGGGGGACGAGCAGTACTTC. Residues: CASKFQGDEQYF.

In nucleotides, the CDR3 is TGTGCCAGCAGCTTAAGGGGACTCCAACCTGAAGCTTTCTTT. Translation: CASSLRGLQPEAFF. V and J are TRBV7-9 and TRBJ1-1; tentative D call: TRBD1 (5 bases). Germline V gene lookup returns CDR1 SEHNR and CDR2 FQNEAQ (reference sequence). This CDR3 comprises 14 residues. V shed 2 bases and J shed 6 bases, with 13 bases lying between them.

In this sample, this clone turned up many times. This rearrangement joins TRBV10-2 to TRBJ2-1; D call uncertain. The CDR3 spans 16 residues. The V gene's germline CDR1 is WSHSY and CDR2 SAAADI. Trimming took off 0 bases at V and 0 bases at J, with 9 bases between the two ends. The CDR3 DNA sequence: TGCGCCAGCAGTGAGTCGGGCGCCGACTCCTACAATGAGCAGTTCTTC. Its translation: CASSESGADSYNEQFF.

By its share, this clone is medium-sized. This chain connects TRBV6-5 to TRBJ2-7; a possible D gene is TRBD1 (6 bases). Trimming shortened V by 2 bases and J by 3 bases, and 11 bases separated the two germline ends. CDR3 length: 14 residues. Germline lookup yields CDR1 MNHEY and CDR2 SVGAGI. The CDR3 loop reads CASSYGTPLYEQYF. The CDR3 region has the DNA TGTGCCAGCAGTTACGGGACACCTCTCTACGAGCAGTACTTC.

Note on this clone: The DNA is left out, because the CDR3 cannot be placed on it with certainty; the CDR3 is given as TCRdb lists it. This sequence joins TRBV27 and TRBJ2-2; TRBD1 is the table's D call, not checked against the DNA. With termini counted, the CDR3 has 14 amino acids. The germline V gene has CDR1 MNHEY and CDR2 SMNVEV (reference sequence). CDR3 protein: CATRQGWRPVSCFF.

This clone was recorded at least ten times. J is TRBJ2-1 and V is TRBV11-1; maybe TRBD2 (6 bases). Trimming pared 3 bases from V and 4 bases from J, leaving 7 bases between. This CDR3 spans 13 amino acids. Germline V lookup: CDR1 SGHAT, CDR2 FQDESV (reference sequence). CDR3 sequence reads: CASSLEGYNEQFF. The CDR3 DNA is TGTGCCAGCAGCTTGGAGGGGTACAATGAGCAGTTCTTC.

This clone was observed many times. The chain couples TRBV4-1 to TRBJ2-3, with D unclear. There are 16 residues in the CDR3. V was shortened by 0 bases and J by 0 bases, with 10 bases between the two germline ends. Germline lookup yields CDR1 MGHRA and CDR2 YSYEKL. The CDR3 loop reads CASSQESAISTDTQYF. For the CDR3, the DNA is TGCGCCAGCAGCCAAGAGTCAGCTATCAGCACAGATACGCAGTATTTT.

This clone came up many times. This chain links TRBV6-2 or TRBV6-3 with TRBJ1-5; 10 positions match TRBD1. J was trimmed by 3 bases and V by 4 bases; bases with no gene match: 9. The CDR3 contains 17 residues. Germline CDR1 is MNHEY and CDR2 is SVGEGT. DNA of the CDR3: TGTGCCAGCAGTTCTTTACCGGGACAGGGGTTCAATCAGCCCCAGCATTTT. Its protein product is CASSSLPGQGFNQPQHF.

This clone showed up many times. The gene calls are TRBV20-1 and TRBJ1-2; 7 bases agree with TRBD1. V gave up 2 bases and J gave up 9 bases; unmatched junction bases: 9. Germline CDR1 is DFQATT and CDR2 is SNEGSKA (reference sequence). There are 13 residues in the CDR3. In DNA, the CDR3 is TGCAGTGCTAGACCCGACTTGACAGGGAGCTACACCTTC. This sequence encodes CSARPDLTGSYTF.

The CDR3 reads CASSTGPGVRSYTF. The CDR3 DNA sequence: TGTGCCAGCAGCACCGGACCGGGCGTGCGAAGCTACACCTTC. The rearrangement joins TRBV5-4 to TRBJ1-2, with D unresolved. V shed 4 bases and J shed 9 bases, with 19 bases lying between them. CDR1 is SGHNT and CDR2 is YYREEE in the germline V gene (reference sequence). The CDR3 consists of 14 residues.

This clone showed up many times. One end of the junction fails to match germline, which may point to a read error. The chain joins TRBV15 to TRBJ1-2, with TRBD1 matching over 7 bases. There are 13 residues in the CDR3. Germline V lookup: CDR1 LNHNV, CDR2 YYDKDF (reference sequence). This chain's CDR3 is CATNRQGHYGYTF. The CDR3 DNA reads TGTGCCACCAACAGACAGGGCCACTATGGCTACACCTTC.

This clone was seen ten or more times. The CDR3 nucleotides are TGTGCCAGCAGCTTAAGCGGGAGAGGAGATACGCAGTATTTT. This sequence encodes CASSLSGRGDTQYF. The genes are TRBV7-9 and TRBJ2-3; 8 nucleotides align to TRBD2. V lost 2 bases and J lost 5; bases outside the gene matches: 3. This CDR3 contains 14 residues. CDR1 and CDR2 from the germline V gene are SEHNR and FQNEAQ (reference sequence).

This clone was recorded at least ten times. The rearrangement links TRBV20-1 to TRBJ2-5; 8 positions agree with TRBD1. Unmatched junction bases numbered 3, after V lost 4 bases and J lost 2 bases. Germline values: CDR1 DFQATT, CDR2 SNEGSKA (reference sequence). CDR3 size: 13 residues. The CDR3, as DNA: TGCAGTGCTACAACAGGGGGACAAGAGACCCAGTACTTC. Its protein product is CSATTGGQETQYF.

This clone has just a few counts. A much larger clonotype is one base distant, so this may be a read error. This sequence joins TRBV29-1 and TRBJ2-5; 7 bases map to TRBD1. The V gene's germline CDR1 is SQVTM and CDR2 ANQGSEA. This CDR3 comprises 12 residues. J was trimmed by 5 bases and V by 8 bases; bases with no gene match: 8. CDR3 protein: CSSGQVGETQYF. Here the CDR3 DNA reads TGCAGCTCAGGACAGGTGGGGGAGACCCAGTACTTC.

This clone was counted many times. V usage is TRBV5-4 and J usage is TRBJ2-3; D remains unclear. Trimming cost V 5 bases and J 2 bases, with 15 bases left between them. CDR1 is SGHNT and CDR2 is YYREEE in the germline V gene (reference sequence). The CDR3 loop spans 15 amino acids. The CDR3 nucleotides are TGTGCCAGCAGTCGTGACTCGCCCAACACAGATACGCAGTATTTT. This gives the protein CASSRDSPNTDTQYF.

As regards this clone: A read error may produce the germline difference seen at one junction end. The rearrangement uses TRBV5-1 and TRBJ1-2; no clear D gene. The V gene's germline CDR1 is SGHRS and CDR2 YFSETQ. The CDR3 consists of 15 residues. In DNA form, the CDR3 reads TGCGCCAGCAGCCGTGCCCAGGACGCTTACTATTGCTACACCTTC. It translates to CASSRAQDAYYCYTF.